The present entry profiles one T cell receptor (beta chain) with its context. Its antigen remains unidentified. No much larger clone is present one base from it, and per-base qualities are unavailable. Interpreted using the paper, the treatment or condition label stands for: roughly 20 received Ad26.COV2.S at low or high dose, single or two shots; several received placebo; per-sample allocation not given. For vaccine and placebo recipients, repertoires were sequenced using samples collected on day 63 after the first injection. Between 29 July and 7 August 2020, Cohort 1b enrolled around 25 adults aged 18-55 years at one site in Boston, USA. Ad26.COV2.S consisted of a replication-incompetent adenovirus type 26 vector by which a prefusion-stabilized SARS-CoV-2 spike protein from the original Wuhan strain was expressed. TCRbeta CDR3 regions were sequenced with the immunoSEQ Assay. After extraction, genomic DNA underwent amplification by bias-controlled multiplex PCR, followed by high-throughput sequencing. In the authors' own workflow: To quantify the absolute abundance of every unique TCRbeta CDR3 region, sequences were collapsed and filtered. T cell fraction was estimated by normalization of TCRbeta template counts to usable DNA, with usable DNA being measured through amplification of reference genes present in all nucleated cells. Repertoire TCRs were annotated as SARS-CoV-2-specific by exact matching of V gene, CDR3 amino acid sequence and J gene to a known reactive TCR set. The reference SARS-CoV-2 TCR set came from MIRA and was filtered for enrichment in COVID-19-positive ImmuneCODE repertoires, removing public or cross-reactive TCRs. Drawing on the MIRA antigens, annotated TCRs were analysed further at the level of specific ORF or position within ORF. Breadth was defined as annotated unique rearrangements over total unique productive rearrangements; depth was the summed frequency of those rearrangements. TCR breadth was compared between groups using two-sided Wilcoxon rank-sum tests. TCRdb stores this immuneACCESS table with in-frame sequences only. Part of the clones is absent; in the studies checked, under half of the shortfall reflects unresolved V genes, and no reason is known for the rest. D and trimming were read from the DNA, whereas the V and J calls and clone size are those reported in that table. The sample has about 680,000 clones on record, about 89% of them singletons. Of the sample, around 1.4% is held by the ten largest clones.

The data belong to a study of Ad26.COV2.S vaccination and SARS-CoV-2 variants (TCRdb year 2021). Regarding the research as a whole: Vaccine-arm donors were drawn from COV1001, a multicentre, randomized, double-blind, placebo-controlled phase I-IIa trial of Ad26.COV2.S in healthy adults. Ad26.COV2.S was administered intramuscularly at a dose of 5x10^10 or 1x10^11 viral particles, either as one shot or as two shots given 56 days apart. TCRbeta repertoire sequencing was used to assess the specificity and breadth of SARS-CoV-2-reactive T cell receptors after Ad26.COV2.S vaccination. The TCR-sequenced set comprised approximately 30 samples: some 20 Ad26.COV2.S vaccine recipients, 5 placebo recipients and 8 SARS-CoV-2 convalescent individuals. Participants in the trial were split at random into five groups of five each, receiving low-dose or high-dose Ad26.COV2.S once or twice, or else placebo on both occasions. Investigators did not know the trial group allocation while performing experiments and assessing outcomes. General conclusions and limits of the study: The authors noted that the TCR breadth and depth analyses may have underestimated total T cell responses. The study was not powered to compare responses between vaccine doses or regimens. Higher spike-specific TCR breadth was observed in Ad26.COV2.S recipients than in placebo recipients (P = 0.0014). After vaccination, spike-specific CD8+ and CD4+ T cell responses were reported to show substantial breadth. Vaccine and placebo recipients had similar non-spike TCR breadth, a finding consistent with the vaccine containing only spike.

For this chain, trimming is 4 bases at the V end and 2 bases at the J end, and the number of junction bases without a gene match is 7. The CDR1 and CDR2 encoded by the germline V gene are WSHSY and SAAADI. Reading from cysteine to phenylalanine, the CDR3 counts 16 amino acids. The DNA shown is the 48-base CDR3, in frame from base 1. The V and J segments used are TRBV10-2 and TRBJ2-3, with 9 bases matching TRBD2. The receptor was derived from a person aged 18-60 years who received the Ad26.COV2.S COVID-19 vaccine or a placebo. This material consisted of peripheral blood, taken in a trial of Ad26.COV2.S vaccine versus placebo. The CDR3 has the sequence CASSVGSGGFTDTQYF. The DNA sequence reads TGCGCCAGCAGTGTGGGTAGCGGGGGCTTCACAGATACGCAGTATTTT.